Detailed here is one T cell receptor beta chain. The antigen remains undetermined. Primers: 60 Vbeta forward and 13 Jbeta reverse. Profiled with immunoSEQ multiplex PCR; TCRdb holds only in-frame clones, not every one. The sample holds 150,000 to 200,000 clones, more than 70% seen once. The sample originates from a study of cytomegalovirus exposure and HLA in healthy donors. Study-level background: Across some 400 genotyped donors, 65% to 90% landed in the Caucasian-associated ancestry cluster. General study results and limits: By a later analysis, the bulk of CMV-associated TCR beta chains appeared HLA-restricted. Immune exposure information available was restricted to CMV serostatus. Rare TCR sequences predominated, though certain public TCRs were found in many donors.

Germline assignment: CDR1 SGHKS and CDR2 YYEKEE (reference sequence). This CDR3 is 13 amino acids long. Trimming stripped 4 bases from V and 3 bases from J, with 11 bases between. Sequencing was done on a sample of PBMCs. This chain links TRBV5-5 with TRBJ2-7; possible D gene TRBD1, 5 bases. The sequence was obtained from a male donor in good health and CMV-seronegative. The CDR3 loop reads CASSTTTDYEQYF. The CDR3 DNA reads TGTGCCAGCAGCACCACGACAGACTACGAGCAGTACTTC.